This T cell receptor beta chain was sequenced in a study of prognosis after radiotherapy for stage I lung cancer. Study-level information: As radiotherapy, SBRT was administered in 3 to 5 fractions with a biologically effective dose of at least 100 Gy. The study's findings and limits: Differential TRBV and TRBJ gene usage was reported between patients with metastases and patients without them.

The CDR3 contains 16 residues. Trimming at V came to 0 bases and at J to 2 bases, leaving 5 bases not matched to a gene. CDR1 and CDR2 (germline): DFQATT, SNEGSKA (reference sequence). At least ten counts were recorded for this clonotype. Its antigen remains unidentified. Amplification of the TCR beta CDR3 (from genomic DNA) was done by two-round multiplex PCR. The first PCR round targeted every TRBV and TRBJ gene with specific primers. For its second round, the PCR relied on universal primers. A single record per CDR3 protein comes from TCRdb applying MiXCR to the multiplex PCR reads. The sample records around 56,000 distinct CDR3 sequences, about a quarter being singletons. Roughly 6.2 milliliters of peripheral blood were drawn at each of two time points.

The chain joins TRBV20-1 to TRBJ1-3; 9 bases are shared with TRBD1. This TCR derives from a donor aged 50 or older with non-small cell lung cancer. The input for sequencing was PBMCs, taken before or after stereotactic body radiation therapy (not recorded which). The CDR3 protein is CSARDSTGGTGNTIYF. The DNA of the CDR3 is TGCAGTGCTAGAGATTCAACAGGGGGCACTGGAAACACCATATATTTT.